Sequencing of this T cell receptor (beta chain) was carried out in a study of CD8 T cells in Susac syndrome. Both CD4+ and CD8+ T cells were negatively isolated, and TEMRA cells underwent FACS enrichment. The authors reverse transcribed about 0.5 to 1 ug RNA with random hexamers. Amplification of the TCR beta CDR3 was carried out by immunoSEQ multiplex PCR, which spanned a total of 54 Vbeta and 13 Jbeta segments. Each CDR3 protein gets one entry after TCRdb re-called the immunoSEQ multiplex PCR reads with MiXCR. This sample has under 200,000 distinct CDR3 sequences, with roughly nine tenths found just once. Regarding the study as a whole: None of the CD4+ T cell repertoires in Susac syndrome showed clonal expansion.

Comment on this clonotype: Its cognate antigen is unknown.

Trimming left V 0 bases short and J 1 base short, with 8 bases between. The germline CDR1 and CDR2 sequences are DFQATT and SNEGSKA (reference sequence). The CDR3 totals 14 residues. The sequencing input was CD4+ T cells from PBMCs. The gene calls are TRBV20-1 and TRBJ2-3; no reliable D call. The receptor comes from a human donor with Susac syndrome. CDR3 amino acids: CSARDPRRTDTQYF. For the CDR3, the DNA is TGCAGTGCTAGAGATCCCCGACGCACAGATACGCAGTATTTT.